This entry describes one T cell receptor beta chain. This sample is drawn from a study of blood T cell repertoires in COVID-19. Unmatched junction bases numbered 2, after V lost 0 bases and J lost 10 bases. This CDR3 region has 13 residues. Germline values: CDR1 MNHEY, CDR2 SMNVEV (reference sequence). Participants spanned ages about 18 to 100 years and resided in over 20 US areas. Which cohort a participant joined came from the clinical history participants gave. Profiling relied on immunoSEQ multiplex PCR, and the TCRdb table lists in-frame clones only, not all of them. Of roughly 180,000 clones listed, roughly 80% are singletons.

Sequencing used PBMCs or T cells enriched from blood (not recorded which). This sequence was found in a woman in her forties with acute COVID-19. This sequence joins TRBV27 and TRBJ2-1; 8 positions agree with TRBD2. In DNA, the CDR3 is TGTGCCAGCAGTTTATCTCGGACTAGCGAGCAGTTCTTC. As protein: CASSLSRTSEQFF.